The sequence of this T cell receptor beta chain was determined in a study of metastatic and nonmetastatic thyroid tumors. Study-level background: The comparison covered peripheral blood and tumor or nodule tissue in malignant and benign thyroid patients.

Not a single patient had been given any form of treatment at any point before undergoing thyroid surgery. TCRdb reanalyzed the PCR reads with MiXCR. Of some 23,000 clones listed, about a quarter are singletons. Judged by abundance, this clone is medium-sized. V lost 7 bases and J 8 bases, leaving 18 bases between the germline ends. The CDR3 is made up of 14 amino acids. Germline V gene sequence: CDR1 MNHNS, CDR2 SASEGT. The source of this sequence is a female donor with papillary thyroid cancer or a benign thyroid nodule (not recorded which). Some clones in this sample may be carry-over from other donors' samples. The sequenced sample was tumor tissue. The genes are TRBV6-1 and TRBJ1-3; perhaps TRBD1 as D (5 bases). The CDR3 DNA reads as TGTGCCAGCACAAGTATCCGGGGGGAGTACACCATATATTTT. Translating it yields CASTSIRGEYTIYF.